The 24 T cell receptor beta chains presented below share a single source sample, sequenced in a study of blood T cell repertoires in COVID-19 (dated by TCRdb to the early 2020s). To prepare the library, the immunoSEQ multiplex PCR assay was applied. In its TCRdb copy, this immuneACCESS table keeps in-frame sequences only and misses some clones. Where compared with another copy, unresolved V genes explain less than half of these, and the others have no known cause. For this sample there are about 260,000 clones; around 90% appear just once. 0.7% of the sample goes to the ten largest clones. The sequenced sample consisted of peripheral blood. Receptors originate from a human donor in a cohort sampled during active COVID-19.

The genes are TRBV3-1 (or the pseudogene TRBV3-2) and TRBJ2-7, with unresolved D. Germline V CDR1 and CDR2: LGHDT, YNNKEL (reference sequence). V was trimmed by 1 base and J by 7 bases, leaving 11 bases between them. The CDR3 totals 13 residues. The CDR3 loop reads CASSQGQAREQYF. The CDR3 bases are TGTGCCAGCAGCCAAGGGCAGGCCAGGGAGCAGTACTTC.

This rearrangement joins TRBV6-4 to TRBJ1-4; 9 bases match TRBD1. Looked up from germline, CDR1 is MRHNA and CDR2 is SNTAGT. This CDR3 contains 17 residues. Unmatched junction bases numbered 14, after V lost 6 bases and J lost 6 bases. CDR3 in amino acids: CASRRDRAEMVDEKLFF. CDR3 sequence (DNA): TGTGCCAGCAGGAGGGACAGGGCAGAGATGGTGGATGAAAAACTGTTTTTT.

This clone ranks as medium-sized. This chain joins TRBV4-2 and TRBJ2-6; 7 bases are shared with TRBD2. The J segment lost 0 bases and the V segment lost 4 bases, leaving 3 bases of the junction unmatched. In germline, CDR1 is LGHNA, CDR2 YNFKEQ. The CDR3 extends over 16 amino acids. The CDR3 nucleotides are TGTGCCAGCAGCCCCTCGGGGGGCTCTGGGGCCAACGTCCTGACTTTC. This codes for CASSPSGGSGANVLTF.

The genes are TRBV6-4 and TRBJ2-7; the D is unclear. V was trimmed by 3 bases and J by 2 bases, leaving 5 bases between them. Germline CDR1 is MRHNA and CDR2 is SNTAGT. The CDR3 sequence is 12 residues long. CDR3 coding DNA: TGTGCCAGCAGTGAAACAGCCTACGAGCAGTACTTC. The encoded protein is CASSETAYEQYF.

The J gene is TRBJ1-1, the V gene TRBV28, with D possibly matching TRBD1 (6 bases). Germline-derived CDR1 and CDR2 are MDHEN and SYDVKM. The germline V and J ends were trimmed by 6 bases and 3 bases, with 17 bases remaining between them. This CDR3 has 15 amino acids. The CDR3 bases are TGTGCCAGCAGAGACGAACAGGGTGGTCACACTGAAGCTTTCTTT. Protein product: CASRDEQGGHTEAFF.

This clone has only one observation. The chain recombines TRBV27 with TRBJ2-7; no reliable D call. Trimming took 6 bases from V and 2 from J, leaving 14 bases between them. The CDR3 contains 14 residues. Germline V gene lookup returns CDR1 MNHEY and CDR2 SMNVEV (reference sequence). CDR3 sequence reads: CASRRGSSAYEQYF. The CDR3 region has the DNA TGTGCCAGCAGACGTGGAAGCAGCGCCTACGAGCAGTACTTC.

This chain connects TRBV4-2 to TRBJ2-7, with a possible D match to TRBD2 (6 bases). V was trimmed by 0 bases and J by 3 bases, leaving 15 bases between them. Germline-derived CDR1 and CDR2 are LGHNA and YNFKEQ. The CDR3 is made up of 16 amino acids. The chain's CDR3 is CASSQEWWEAFYEQYF. The CDR3 DNA reads as TGTGCCAGCAGCCAAGAATGGTGGGAGGCTTTCTACGAGCAGTACTTC.

The chain recombines TRBV6-6 with TRBJ1-2; 10 positions match TRBD1. The junction had 4 bases not matched to a gene; V was cut back by 0 bases and J by 6 bases. CDR3 size: 15 residues. The germline CDR1 and CDR2 sequences are MNHNY and SVGAGI (reference sequence). The CDR3 nucleotides read TGTGCCAGCAGTTACTCGTCGGGACAGGGGAATGGCTACACCTTC. Residues: CASSYSSGQGNGYTF.

This chain uses TRBV7-9 with TRBJ2-3; 9 bases align to TRBD2. The V gene's germline CDR1 is SEHNR and CDR2 FQNEAQ (reference sequence). The CDR3 loop spans 15 amino acids. V shed 3 bases and J 4 bases; nucleotides not matched to a gene: 5. The CDR3 sequence is CASSFISGGADTQYF. Here the CDR3 DNA reads TGTGCCAGCAGCTTCATTAGCGGGGGTGCAGATACGCAGTATTTT.

This clone has a handful of counts. The rearrangement uses TRBV7-2 and TRBJ1-5; D is uncertain. V gave up 1 base and J gave up 4 bases, with 5 bases separating them. The CDR3 consists of 13 residues. CDR1 and CDR2 from the germline V gene are SGHTA and FQGNSA. CDR3 loop: CASSLDGNQPQHF. In DNA form, the CDR3 reads TGTGCCAGCAGCTTAGACGGGAATCAGCCCCAGCATTTT.

This chain connects TRBV7-2 to TRBJ2-5, with 8 nucleotides matching TRBD2. The CDR3 covers 13 residues. J was trimmed by 12 bases and V by 3 bases; bases with no gene match: 9. Germline V CDR1 and CDR2: SGHTA, FQGNSA. The CDR3 sequence is CASSFSGAPAEYF. In DNA form, the CDR3 reads TGTGCCAGCAGCTTTAGCGGGGCTCCCGCCGAGTACTTC.

The chain recombines TRBV5-1 with TRBJ2-7, with D perhaps matching TRBD1 (5 bases). Trimming removed 4 bases from V and 4 bases from J, with 18 bases in between. Germline CDR1 and CDR2: SGHRS and YFSETQ. The length of the CDR3 is 15 residues. The CDR3 loop is CASSHGQGLGYEQYF. CDR3 DNA sequence: TGCGCCAGCAGCCACGGACAAGGTCTTGGGTACGAGCAGTACTTC.

On this clone itself: At the DNA level, this CDR3 is encoded by other sequences in the same sample as well. The chain is built from TRBV7-2 and TRBJ1-5; tentative D call: TRBD1 (5 bases). This CDR3 has 14 amino acids. Germline CDR1 reads SGHTA; CDR2 reads FQGNSA. The V end was cut by 5 bases, the J end by 5 bases, with 13 bases between. CDR3 protein: CASSPAGGYQPQHF. The CDR3 DNA follows: TGTGCCAGCAGCCCCGCGGGGGGATATCAGCCCCAGCATTTT.

The V call is TRBV15, the J call TRBJ1-4, with 7 bases fitting TRBD1. The V gene's germline CDR1 is LNHNV and CDR2 YYDKDF (reference sequence). The CDR3 contains 15 residues. The J segment lost 7 bases and the V segment lost 0 bases, leaving 5 bases of the junction unmatched. CDR3 region: CATSREQGMGEKLFF. CDR3 bases: TGTGCCACCAGCAGAGAACAGGGGATGGGTGAAAAACTGTTTTTT.

This clone was detected only once. The chain uses TRBV19 and TRBJ2-1, with D perhaps TRBD2 (6 bases). Trimming stripped 0 bases from V and 7 bases from J, with 19 bases between. Per the germline V gene, CDR1 is LNHDA and CDR2 is SQIVND (reference sequence). This CDR3 region has 17 residues. DNA for the CDR3: TGTGCCAGTAGTATAGAAGGAGCCACTAGCCCTAGGAATGAGCAGTTCTTC. Amino acid sequence: CASSIEGATSPRNEQFF.

This chain links TRBV5-5 with TRBJ1-4; D is undetermined. The germline gives CDR1 SGHKS, CDR2 YYEKEE (reference sequence). Deletions cut 0 bases from V and 0 bases from J, with 6 bases between. This CDR3 spans 15 amino acids. The CDR3 DNA reads TGTGCCAGCAGCTTGGAGGGAGCAACTAATGAAAAACTGTTTTTT. Amino acid sequence: CASSLEGATNEKLFF.

V is TRBV7-3 and J is TRBJ1-1; 8 bases fit TRBD1. CDR1 SGHTA and CDR2 FQGTGA come from the germline V gene. V trimming: 5 bases; J trimming: 4 bases; junction bases outside the gene matches: 6. The CDR3 is 14 amino acids. CDR3 sequence: CASSPTGVVTEAFF. DNA for the CDR3: TGTGCCAGCAGCCCGACAGGGGTGGTCACTGAAGCTTTCTTT. Supplemented by reference TRBV7-3 and TRBJ1-1, the full variable domain reads GAGVSQTPSNKVTEKGKYVELRCDPISGHTALYWYRQSLGQGPEFLIYFQGTGAADDSGLPNDRFFAVRPEGSVSTLKIQRTERGDSAVYLCASSPTGVVTEAFFGQGTRLTVV.

This chain joins TRBV5-1 and TRBJ1-6; D not certain. Germline values: CDR1 SGHRS, CDR2 YFSETQ. This CDR3 is 16 amino acids long. V was clipped by 4 bases and J by 0 bases, with 11 bases between them. In DNA form, the CDR3 reads TGCGCCAGCAGCCCAAGGAGTAGCTCCTATAATTCACCCCTCCACTTT. This encodes CASSPRSSSYNSPLHF.

This rearrangement joins TRBV2 to TRBJ2-1; possibly TRBD2 for D (7 bases). With 11 bases removed from V and 4 bases from J, the gap between germline ends came to 27 bases. Germline V gene lookup returns CDR1 SNHLY and CDR2 FYNNEI. The CDR3 length is 17 residues. This CDR3 is CADNAESWGGTYNEQFF. DNA for the CDR3: TGTGCCGATAACGCGGAGTCGTGGGGGGGCACTTACAATGAGCAGTTCTTC. Full variable domain (missing parts from reference TRBV2 and TRBJ2-1): EPEVTQTPSHQVTQMGQEVILRCVPISNHLYFYWYRQILGQKVEFLVSFYNNEISEKSEIFDDQFSVERPDGSNFTLKIRSTKLEDSAMYFCADNAESWGGTYNEQFFGPGTRLTVL.

The chain uses TRBV13 and TRBJ2-5; perhaps TRBD2 as D (6 bases). The V and J ends lost 5 bases and 3 bases respectively, with 16 bases between them. Germline CDR1 reads PRHDT; CDR2 reads FYEKMQ (reference sequence). This CDR3 spans 15 amino acids. The CDR3 reads CASSRGRRAEETQYF. CDR3 DNA sequence: TGTGCCAGCAGCCGGGGGAGGAGAGCTGAAGAGACCCAGTACTTC.

The table lists this clone with a few counts. The genes are TRBV6-1 and TRBJ1-3; D may be TRBD1 (6 bases). The CDR3 loop spans 17 amino acids. V dropped 2 bases and J dropped 3 bases, with 17 bases sitting between them. Germline V gene data show CDR1 as MNHNS and CDR2 as SASEGT. The CDR3 loop reads CASSELWGPGYGNTIYF. DNA for the CDR3: TGTGCCAGCAGTGAACTCTGGGGGCCAGGGTATGGAAACACCATATATTTT.

Worth noting for this clone: This same CDR3 is encoded by further DNA sequences in the sample. The rearrangement uses TRBV30 and TRBJ1-5; D not certain. Germline V gives CDR1 GTSNPN, CDR2 SVGIG (reference sequence). V was clipped by 0 bases and J by 7 bases, with 10 bases between them. The CDR3 is 13 residues long. Here the CDR3 DNA reads TGTGCCTGGAGTGTTAACAGTAACCAGCCCCAGCATTTT. Protein sequence: CAWSVNSNQPQHF.

This chain's CDR3 is CASSFLPGTGDRTEAFF. The CDR3 coding sequence is TGTGCCAGCAGCTTCTTACCCGGGACAGGGGACCGCACTGAAGCTTTCTTT. This chain joins TRBV7-9 and TRBJ1-1; 10 bases fit TRBD1. This CDR3 has 17 residues. Trimming at V came to 3 bases and at J to 4 bases, leaving 11 bases not matched to a gene. Germline assignment: CDR1 SEHNR and CDR2 FQNEAQ (reference sequence).

This chain links TRBV6-5 with TRBJ2-7, with TRBD2 identical over 8 bases. There are 14 residues in the CDR3. The V gene's germline CDR1 is MNHEY and CDR2 SVGAGI. Trimming took 4 bases from V and 2 from J; bases not matched to a gene: 4. CDR3 residues: CASSLAGGPYEQYF. As DNA, the CDR3 is TGTGCCAGCAGTTTGGCGGGAGGCCCCTACGAGCAGTACTTC.